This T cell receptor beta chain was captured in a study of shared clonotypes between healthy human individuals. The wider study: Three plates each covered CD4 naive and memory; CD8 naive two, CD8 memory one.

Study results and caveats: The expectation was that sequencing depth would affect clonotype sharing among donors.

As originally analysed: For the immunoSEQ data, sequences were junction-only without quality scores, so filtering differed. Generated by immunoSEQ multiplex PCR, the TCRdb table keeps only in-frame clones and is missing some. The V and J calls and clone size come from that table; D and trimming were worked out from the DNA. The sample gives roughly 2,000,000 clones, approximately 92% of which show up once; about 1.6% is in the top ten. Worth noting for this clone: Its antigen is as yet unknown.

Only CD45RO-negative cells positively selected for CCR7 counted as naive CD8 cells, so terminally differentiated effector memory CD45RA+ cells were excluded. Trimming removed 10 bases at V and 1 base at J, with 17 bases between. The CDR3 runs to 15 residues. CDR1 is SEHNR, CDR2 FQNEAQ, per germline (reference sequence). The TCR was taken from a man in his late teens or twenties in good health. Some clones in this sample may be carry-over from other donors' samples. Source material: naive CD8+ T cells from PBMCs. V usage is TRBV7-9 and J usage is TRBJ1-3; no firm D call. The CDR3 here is CATRGSRGSGNTIYF. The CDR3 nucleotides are TGTGCCACACGCGGGAGTCGGGGATCTGGAAACACCATATATTTT.